This T cell receptor (beta chain) appears in the sequencing data of a study of response to subunit inactivated influenza vaccine. With 2 bases clipped from V and 0 bases from J, the junction kept 3 bases outside the gene matches. Germline V gene data show CDR1 as SGHRS and CDR2 as YFSETQ. This CDR3 comprises 15 residues. This clonotype appeared many times. TCRdb re-called the RT-PCR reads through MiXCR, storing one row per CDR3 protein. The sample holds about 480,000 distinct CDR3 sequences, approximately 9.9% seen once. This chain uses TRBV5-1 with TRBJ2-7; 9 bases line up with TRBD1. The specimen comprised PBMCs from blood, sampled roughly 45 days after vaccination. This sequence was found in a man aged 45-60 years who received an inactivated influenza vaccine. This chain's CDR3 is CASSLTGQGSYEQYF. The DNA of the CDR3 is TGCGCCAGCAGCTTAACGGGACAGGGCTCCTACGAGCAGTACTTC.